A single T cell receptor (beta chain) is shown here with its context. Its specificity is unknown. The source of the sample is a study of cytomegalovirus exposure and HLA in healthy donors. On the study more broadly: One earlier analysis, a look at around 180 million T cells, found more than 100 million unique TCR beta sequences.

Study observations and caveats: The study found most TCR sequences rare, yet found some public TCRs in many donors.

Donors had nominal health at sampling but likely had unrecorded immune exposures. CDR1 and CDR2 (germline): SGHRS, YFSETQ. Trimming removed 7 bases from V and 5 bases from J; junction bases left unmatched: 7. There are 13 residues in the CDR3. The PCR employed 60 Vbeta primers together with 13 Jbeta primers. The table came from immunoSEQ multiplex PCR; TCRdb's copy has only in-frame clones and leaves some out. The sample includes around 200,000 clones, more than 60% of them seen just once. Sequencing input: PBMCs. J is TRBJ2-5 and V is TRBV5-1; 8 positions agree with TRBD1. The sequence was obtained from a woman aged 55-70 years in good health and CMV-seropositive. The CDR3 DNA reads as TGCGCCAGCGCGGGACAGGTAGGGGAGACCCAGTACTTC. Translation gives CASAGQVGETQYF.